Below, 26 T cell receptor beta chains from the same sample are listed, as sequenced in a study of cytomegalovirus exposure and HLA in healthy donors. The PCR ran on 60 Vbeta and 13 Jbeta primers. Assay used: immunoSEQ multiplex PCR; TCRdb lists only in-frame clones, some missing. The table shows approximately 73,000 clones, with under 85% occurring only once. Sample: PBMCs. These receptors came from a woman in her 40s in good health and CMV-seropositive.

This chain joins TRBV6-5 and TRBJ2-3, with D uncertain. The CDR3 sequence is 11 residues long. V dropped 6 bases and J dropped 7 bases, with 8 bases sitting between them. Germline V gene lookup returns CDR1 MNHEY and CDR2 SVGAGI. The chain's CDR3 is CASRGAHTQYF. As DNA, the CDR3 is TGTGCCAGCAGAGGAGCGCATACGCAGTATTTT.

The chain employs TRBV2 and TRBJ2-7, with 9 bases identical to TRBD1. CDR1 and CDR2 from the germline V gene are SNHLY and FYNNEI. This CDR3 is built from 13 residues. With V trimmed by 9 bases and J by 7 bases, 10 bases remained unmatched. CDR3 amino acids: CARESGTGHEQYF. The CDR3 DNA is TGTGCCAGGGAATCCGGGACAGGGCATGAGCAGTACTTC.

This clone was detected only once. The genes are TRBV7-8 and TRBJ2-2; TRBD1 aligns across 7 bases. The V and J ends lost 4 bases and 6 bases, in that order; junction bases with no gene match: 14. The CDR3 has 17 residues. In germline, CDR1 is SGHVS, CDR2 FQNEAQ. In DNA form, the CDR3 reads TGTGCCAGCAGCTCGACGACAGGGACCCTTAGGGCCGGGGAGCTGTTTTTT. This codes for CASSSTTGTLRAGELFF.

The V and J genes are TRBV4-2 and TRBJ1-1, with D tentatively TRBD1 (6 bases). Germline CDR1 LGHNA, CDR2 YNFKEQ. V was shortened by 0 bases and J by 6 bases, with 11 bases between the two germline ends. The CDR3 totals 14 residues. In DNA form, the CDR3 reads TGTGCCAGCAGCCAAGATGAGGGGGTGGCTGAAGCTTTCTTT. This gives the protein CASSQDEGVAEAFF.

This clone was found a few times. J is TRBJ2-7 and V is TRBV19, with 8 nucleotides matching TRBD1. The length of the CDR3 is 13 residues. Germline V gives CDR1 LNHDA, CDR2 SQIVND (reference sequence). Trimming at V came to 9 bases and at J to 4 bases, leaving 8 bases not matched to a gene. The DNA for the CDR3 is TGTGCCAGCTCATTGGGGACAGGATACGAGCAGTACTTC. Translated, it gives CASSLGTGYEQYF.

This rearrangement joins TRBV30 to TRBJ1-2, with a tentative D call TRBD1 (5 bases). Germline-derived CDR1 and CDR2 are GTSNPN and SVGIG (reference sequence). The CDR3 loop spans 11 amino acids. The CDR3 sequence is CVVGPGGGYTF. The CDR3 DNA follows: TGTGTCGTGGGGCCCGGGGGAGGCTACACCTTC.

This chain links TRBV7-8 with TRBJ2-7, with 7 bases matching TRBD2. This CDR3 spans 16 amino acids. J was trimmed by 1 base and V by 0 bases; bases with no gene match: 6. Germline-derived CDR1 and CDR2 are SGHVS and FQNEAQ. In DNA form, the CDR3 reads TGTGCCAGCAGCTTAGCGACTAGCCGGATATCCTACGAGCAGTACTTC. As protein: CASSLATSRISYEQYF.

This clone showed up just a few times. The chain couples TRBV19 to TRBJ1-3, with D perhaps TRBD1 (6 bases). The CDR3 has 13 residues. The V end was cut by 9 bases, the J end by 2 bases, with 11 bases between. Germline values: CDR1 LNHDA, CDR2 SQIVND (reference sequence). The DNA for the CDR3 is TGTGCCAGCCGGAAGGGGGCTGGAAACACCATATATTTT. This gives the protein CASRKGAGNTIYF.

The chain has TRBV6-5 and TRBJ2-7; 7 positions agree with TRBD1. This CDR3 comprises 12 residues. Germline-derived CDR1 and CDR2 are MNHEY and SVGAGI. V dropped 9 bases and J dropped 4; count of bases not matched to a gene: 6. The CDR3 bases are TGTGCCAGTTCGATGGACAGGTACGAGCAGTACTTC. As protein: CASSMDRYEQYF.

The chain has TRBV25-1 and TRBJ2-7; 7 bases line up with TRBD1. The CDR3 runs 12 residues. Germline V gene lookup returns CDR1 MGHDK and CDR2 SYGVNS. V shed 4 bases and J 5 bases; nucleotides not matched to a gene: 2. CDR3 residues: CASSATGNEQYF. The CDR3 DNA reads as TGTGCCAGCAGTGCGACAGGGAACGAGCAGTACTTC.

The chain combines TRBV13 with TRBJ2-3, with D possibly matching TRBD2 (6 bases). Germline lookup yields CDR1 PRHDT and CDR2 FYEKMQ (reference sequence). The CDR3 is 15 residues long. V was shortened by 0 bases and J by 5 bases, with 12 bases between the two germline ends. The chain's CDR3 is CASSLGWGVLDTQYF. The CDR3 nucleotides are TGTGCCAGCAGCTTAGGTTGGGGGGTATTAGATACGCAGTATTTT.

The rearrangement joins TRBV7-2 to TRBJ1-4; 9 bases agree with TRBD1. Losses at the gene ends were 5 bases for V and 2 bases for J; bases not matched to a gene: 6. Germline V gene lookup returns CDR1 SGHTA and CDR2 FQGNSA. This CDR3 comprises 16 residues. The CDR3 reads CASSPGTGHTNEKLFF. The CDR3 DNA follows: TGTGCCAGCAGCCCAGGGACAGGGCATACTAATGAAAAACTGTTTTTT.

CDR3: CASREQGSTGELFF. The CDR3 DNA reads as TGTGCCAGCAGGGAGCAGGGATCCACCGGGGAGCTGTTTTTT. The chain couples TRBV28 to TRBJ2-2, with D tentatively TRBD1 (5 bases). V lost 6 bases to trimming and J lost 4 bases, with 12 bases between them. This CDR3 comprises 14 residues. Per the germline V gene, CDR1 is MDHEN and CDR2 is SYDVKM.

In nucleotides, the CDR3 is TGTGCCTGGAGGCCTCTAGCGGGAGCGGAGACCCAGTACTTC. It codes for CAWRPLAGAETQYF. The chain uses TRBV30 and TRBJ2-5; 10 positions match TRBD2. The CDR3 extends over 14 amino acids. The V gene end was trimmed by 3 bases and the J gene end by 5 bases; junction bases not matched to a gene: 6. The germline V gene has CDR1 GTSNPN and CDR2 SVGIG (reference sequence).

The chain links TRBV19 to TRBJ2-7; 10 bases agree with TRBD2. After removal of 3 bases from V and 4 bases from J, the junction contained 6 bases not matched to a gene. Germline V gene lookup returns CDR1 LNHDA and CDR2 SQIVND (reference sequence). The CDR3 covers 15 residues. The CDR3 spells CASSMGLAGEYEQYF. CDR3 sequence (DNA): TGTGCCAGTAGTATGGGCCTAGCGGGAGAGTACGAGCAGTACTTC.

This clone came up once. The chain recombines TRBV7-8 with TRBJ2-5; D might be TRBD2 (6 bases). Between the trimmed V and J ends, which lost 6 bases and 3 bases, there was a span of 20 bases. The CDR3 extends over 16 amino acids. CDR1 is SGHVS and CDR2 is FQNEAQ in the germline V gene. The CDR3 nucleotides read TGTGCCAGCAGAGCGCTGGCGGGGCCACCCGAAGAGACCCAGTACTTC. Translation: CASRALAGPPEETQYF.

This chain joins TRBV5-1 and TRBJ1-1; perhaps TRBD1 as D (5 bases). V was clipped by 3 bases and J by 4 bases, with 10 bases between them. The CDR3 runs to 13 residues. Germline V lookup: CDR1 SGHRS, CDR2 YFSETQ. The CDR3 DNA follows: TGCGCCAGCAGCTGGGGGGGTTCCACTGAAGCTTTCTTT. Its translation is CASSWGGSTEAFF.

The CDR3 loop is CASSLGTSRNTGELFF. The CDR3 DNA reads as TGTGCCAGCAGCTTGGGGACTAGCCGAAACACCGGGGAGCTGTTTTTT. The chain links TRBV5-4 to TRBJ2-2; 8 bases are a match to TRBD2. This CDR3 is built from 16 residues. Germline CDR1 is SGHNT and CDR2 is YYREEE (reference sequence). The V segment lost 0 bases and the J segment 2 bases; nucleotides outside the gene matches: 3.

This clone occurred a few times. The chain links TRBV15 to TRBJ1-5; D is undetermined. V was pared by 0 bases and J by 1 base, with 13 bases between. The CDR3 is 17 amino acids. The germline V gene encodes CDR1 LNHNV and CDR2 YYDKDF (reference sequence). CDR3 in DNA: TGTGCCACCAGCAGAGATCCAAGAGACACAAGCAATCAGCCCCAGCATTTT. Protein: CATSRDPRDTSNQPQHF.

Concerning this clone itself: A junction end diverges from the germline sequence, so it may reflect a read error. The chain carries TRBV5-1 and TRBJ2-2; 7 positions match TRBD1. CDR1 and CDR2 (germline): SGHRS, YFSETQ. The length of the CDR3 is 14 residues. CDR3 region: CASSSGQNAGELFF. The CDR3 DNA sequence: TGCGCCAGCAGCTCGGGACAGAACGCCGGGGAGCTGTTTTTT.

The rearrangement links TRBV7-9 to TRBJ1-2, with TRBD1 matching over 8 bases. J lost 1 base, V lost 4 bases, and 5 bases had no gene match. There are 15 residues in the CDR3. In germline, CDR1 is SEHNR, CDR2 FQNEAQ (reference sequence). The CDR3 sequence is CASSSGDRYNYGYTF. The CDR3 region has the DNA TGTGCCAGCAGCTCCGGGGACAGGTATAACTATGGCTACACCTTC.

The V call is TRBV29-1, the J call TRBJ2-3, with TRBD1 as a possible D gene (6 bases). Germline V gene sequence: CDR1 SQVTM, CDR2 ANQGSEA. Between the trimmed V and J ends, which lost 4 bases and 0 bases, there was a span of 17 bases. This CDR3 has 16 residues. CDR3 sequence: CSVGKDRERSTDTQYF. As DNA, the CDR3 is TGCAGCGTTGGTAAGGACAGAGAACGGAGCACAGATACGCAGTATTTT.

CDR3 loop: CASSQDWGRNEKLFF. CDR3 nucleotide sequence: TGTGCCAGCAGCCAAGATTGGGGCCGTAATGAAAAACTGTTTTTT. The V call is TRBV14, the J call TRBJ1-4, with D maybe TRBD1 (5 bases). Germline CDR1 reads SGHDN; CDR2 reads FVKESK. Deletions cut 0 bases from V and 4 bases from J, with 9 bases between. The CDR3 spans 15 residues.

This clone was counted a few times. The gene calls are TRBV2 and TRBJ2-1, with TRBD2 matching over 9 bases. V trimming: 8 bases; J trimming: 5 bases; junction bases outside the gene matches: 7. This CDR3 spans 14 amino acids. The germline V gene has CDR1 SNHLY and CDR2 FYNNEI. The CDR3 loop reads CASRLAGFDNEQFF. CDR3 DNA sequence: TGTGCCAGCCGGCTAGCGGGATTCGACAATGAGCAGTTCTTC.

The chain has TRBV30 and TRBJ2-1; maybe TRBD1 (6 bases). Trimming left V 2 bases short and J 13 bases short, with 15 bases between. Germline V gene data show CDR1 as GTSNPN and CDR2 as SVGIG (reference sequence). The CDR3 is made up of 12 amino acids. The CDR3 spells CAWSQGTRKQFF. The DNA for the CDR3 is TGTGCCTGGAGTCAAGGGACACGGAAACAGTTCTTC.

CDR3 loop: CASSLVGLAIAKNIQYF. The CDR3 DNA follows: TGTGCCAGCAGCTTAGTTGGTCTAGCGATAGCCAAAAACATTCAGTACTTC. The rearrangement links TRBV7-2 to TRBJ2-4; perhaps TRBD2 as D (6 bases). V lost 1 base and J 0 bases, leaving 13 bases between the germline ends. The germline V gene has CDR1 SGHTA and CDR2 FQGNSA. The CDR3 covers 17 residues.